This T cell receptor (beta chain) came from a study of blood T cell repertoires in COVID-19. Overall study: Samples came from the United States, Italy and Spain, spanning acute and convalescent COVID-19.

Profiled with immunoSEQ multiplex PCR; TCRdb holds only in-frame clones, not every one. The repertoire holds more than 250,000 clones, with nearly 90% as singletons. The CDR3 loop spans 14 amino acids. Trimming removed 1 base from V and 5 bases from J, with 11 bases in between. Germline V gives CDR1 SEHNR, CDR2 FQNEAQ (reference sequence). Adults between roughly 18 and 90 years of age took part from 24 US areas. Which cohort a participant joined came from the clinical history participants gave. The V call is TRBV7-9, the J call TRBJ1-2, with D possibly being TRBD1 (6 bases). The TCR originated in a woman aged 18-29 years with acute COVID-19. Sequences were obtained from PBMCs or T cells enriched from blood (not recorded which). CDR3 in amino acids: CASSLVTGSYGYTF. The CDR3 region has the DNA TGTGCCAGCAGCTTAGTTACAGGGTCTTATGGCTACACCTTC.